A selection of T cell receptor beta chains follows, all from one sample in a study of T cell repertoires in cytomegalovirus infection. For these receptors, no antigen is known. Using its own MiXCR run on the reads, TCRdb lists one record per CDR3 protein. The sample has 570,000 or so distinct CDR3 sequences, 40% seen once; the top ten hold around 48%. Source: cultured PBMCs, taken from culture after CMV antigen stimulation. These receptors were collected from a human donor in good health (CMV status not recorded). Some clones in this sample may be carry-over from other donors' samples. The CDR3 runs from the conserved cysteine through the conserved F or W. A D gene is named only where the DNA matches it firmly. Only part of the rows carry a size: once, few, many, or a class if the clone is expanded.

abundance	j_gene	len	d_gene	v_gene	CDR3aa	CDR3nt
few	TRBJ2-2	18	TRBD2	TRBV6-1	CASSYTVRGGRYTGELFF	TGTGCCAGCAGTTATACGGTCCGAGGCGGGAGGTACACCGGGGAGCTGTTTTTT
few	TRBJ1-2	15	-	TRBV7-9	CASSSDGGWYYGYTF	TGTGCCAGCAGCTCCGACGGAGGATGGTACTATGGCTACACCTTC
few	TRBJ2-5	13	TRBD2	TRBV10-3	CAIRRGGEETQYF	TGTGCCATCAGGCGGGGGGGCGAAGAGACCCAGTACTTC
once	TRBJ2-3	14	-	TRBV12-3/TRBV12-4	CASSKGGSADTQYF	TGTGCCAGCAGTAAAGGGGGTAGCGCAGATACGCAGTATTTT
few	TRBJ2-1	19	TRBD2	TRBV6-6	CASSYSGTSGSGTYNEQFF	TGTGCCAGCAGTTACTCCGGGACTAGCGGGAGCGGCACCTACAATGAGCAGTTCTTC
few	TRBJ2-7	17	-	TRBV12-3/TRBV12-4	CASSSAVAHMGDNEQYF	TGTGCCAGCAGTTCCGCGGTAGCCCACATGGGGGATAACGAGCAGTACTTC
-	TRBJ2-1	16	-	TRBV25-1	CASSDPGTRAYNEQFF	TGTGCCAGCAGTGATCCCGGGACACGAGCCTACAATGAGCAGTTCTTC
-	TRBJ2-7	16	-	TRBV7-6	CASSHGGGISDYEQYF	TGTGCCAGCAGCCACGGTGGGGGGATCTCCGACTACGAGCAGTACTTC
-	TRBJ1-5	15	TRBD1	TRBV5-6	CASSPTGGNHQPQHF	TGTGCCAGCAGCCCCACAGGGGGTAACCATCAGCCCCAGCATTTT
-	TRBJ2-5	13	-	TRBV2	CASSGGWQETQYF	TGTGCCAGCAGTGGAGGTTGGCAAGAGACCCAGTACTTC
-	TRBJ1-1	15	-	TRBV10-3	CAISETGGMNTEAFF	TGTGCCATCAGTGAGACGGGTGGTATGAACACTGAAGCTTTCTTT
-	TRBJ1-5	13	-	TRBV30	CAWSPGLGQPQHF	TGTGCCTGGAGTCCTGGCTTGGGGCAGCCCCAGCATTTT
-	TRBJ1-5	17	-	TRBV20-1	CSARNRWGPYSNQPQHF	TGCAGTGCTAGGAACCGGTGGGGACCCTATAGCAATCAGCCCCAGCATTTT
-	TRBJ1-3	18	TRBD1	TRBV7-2	CASSLLTRRGYSGNTIYF	TGTGCCAGCAGCTTATTGACGCGCAGGGGGTATTCTGGAAACACCATATATTTT
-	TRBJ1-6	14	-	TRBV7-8	CASSLAPFNSPLHF	TGTGCCAGCAGCTTAGCCCCATTCAATTCACCCCTCCACTTT
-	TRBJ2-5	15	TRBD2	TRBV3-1	CASSNLAGNQETQYF	TGTGCCAGCAGCAACCTAGCGGGCAACCAAGAGACCCAGTACTTC
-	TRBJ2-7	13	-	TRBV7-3	CASSVWQSYEQYF	TGTGCCAGCAGCGTTTGGCAGTCCTACGAGCAGTACTTC
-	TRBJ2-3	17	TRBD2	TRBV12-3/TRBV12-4	CASSSKLAGGPVDTQYF	TGTGCCAGCAGTTCTAAACTAGCGGGGGGGCCTGTTGATACGCAGTATTTT
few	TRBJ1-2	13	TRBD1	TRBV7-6	CASSPGQAEGYTF	TGTGCCAGCAGCCCGGGACAGGCAGAAGGCTACACCTTC
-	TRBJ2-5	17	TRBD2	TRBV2	CASSDGQRGELTKTQYF	TGTGCCAGCAGTGATGGCCAGCGGGGGGAACTTACAAAGACCCAGTACTTC
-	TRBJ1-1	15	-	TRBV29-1	CSVVGDAGHVPEAFF	TGCAGCGTTGTTGGGGACGCCGGTCATGTCCCTGAAGCTTTCTTT
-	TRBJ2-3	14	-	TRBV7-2	CASSSLGGLDTQYF	TGTGCCAGCAGCTCCCTTGGGGGCTTAGATACGCAGTATTTT
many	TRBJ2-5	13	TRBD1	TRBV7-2	CASSPRTGETQYF	TGTGCCAGCAGCCCGCGGACAGGGGAGACCCAGTACTTC
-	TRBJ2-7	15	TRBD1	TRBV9	CASSDGQGWSYEQYF	TGTGCCAGCAGCGACGGACAGGGATGGTCCTACGAGCAGTACTTC
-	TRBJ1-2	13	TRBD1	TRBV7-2	CASSFAQGYGYTF	TGTGCCAGCAGCTTTGCACAGGGGTATGGCTACACCTTC
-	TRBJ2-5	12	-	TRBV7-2	CASSFTRETQYF	TGTGCCAGCAGCTTCACGAGGGAGACCCAGTACTTC
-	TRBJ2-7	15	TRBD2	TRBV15	CATSRLRGISYEQYF	TGTGCCACCAGCAGATTGCGGGGGATCTCCTACGAGCAGTACTTC
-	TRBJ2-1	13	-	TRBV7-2	CASSLTDVREQFF	TGTGCCAGCAGCTTGACAGACGTCCGGGAGCAGTTCTTC
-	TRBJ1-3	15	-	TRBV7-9	CASSRTTTSGNTIYF	TGTGCCAGCAGCCGGACTACAACATCTGGAAACACCATATATTTT
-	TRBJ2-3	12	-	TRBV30	CAWRPFRGAQYF	TGTGCCTGGAGACCCTTCCGCGGGGCGCAGTATTTT
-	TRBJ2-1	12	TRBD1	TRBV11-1	CASSTDRARQFF	TGTGCCAGCAGCACCGACAGGGCAAGGCAGTTCTTC
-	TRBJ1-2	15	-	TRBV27	CASSTQGLGVYGYTF	TGTGCCAGCAGTACCCAGGGACTCGGGGTCTATGGCTACACCTTC
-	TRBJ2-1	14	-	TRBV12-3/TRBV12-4	CASSFLASRDEQFF	TGTGCCAGCAGTTTTCTAGCCTCTCGGGATGAGCAGTTCTTC
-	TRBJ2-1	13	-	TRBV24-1	CATSDLVGLGQFF	TGTGCCACCAGTGATTTGGTCGGCCTCGGGCAGTTCTTC
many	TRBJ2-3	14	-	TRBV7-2	CASSPRVGTDTQYF	TGTGCCAGCAGCCCCCGTGTTGGCACAGATACGCAGTATTTT
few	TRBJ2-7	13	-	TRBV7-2	CASSLHNSYEQYF	TGTGCCAGCAGCTTACACAACTCCTACGAGCAGTACTTC
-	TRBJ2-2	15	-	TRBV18	CASSQGLRNTGELFF	TGTGCCAGCTCACAGGGGTTACGGAACACCGGGGAGCTGTTTTTT
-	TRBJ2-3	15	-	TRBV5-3	CASSSAGLGTDTQYF	TGTGCCAGCAGCTCCGCCGGACTCGGCACAGATACGCAGTATTTT
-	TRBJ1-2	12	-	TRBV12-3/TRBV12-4	CASSLDRYGYTF	TGTGCCAGCAGTTTGGACCGCTATGGCTACACCTTC
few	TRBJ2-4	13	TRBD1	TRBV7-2	CASSLADRATQYF	TGTGCCAGCAGCTTAGCGGACAGGGCAACTCAGTACTTC
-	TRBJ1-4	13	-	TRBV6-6	CASSYGPYEKLFF	TGTGCCAGCAGTTACGGCCCTTATGAAAAACTGTTTTTT
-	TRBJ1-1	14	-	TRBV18	CASSPVEWGTEAFF	TGTGCCAGCTCACCGGTAGAATGGGGGACTGAAGCTTTCTTT
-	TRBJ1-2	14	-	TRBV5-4	CASRRRGGVHGYTF	TGTGCCAGCAGGAGGAGAGGAGGGGTTCATGGCTACACCTTC
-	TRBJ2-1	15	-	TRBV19	CASSIRDFTYNEQFF	TGTGCCAGTAGTATCCGGGACTTCACCTACAATGAGCAGTTCTTC
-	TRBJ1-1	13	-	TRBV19	CASSTAQGTEAFF	TGTGCCAGTAGTACCGCACAGGGTACTGAAGCTTTCTTT
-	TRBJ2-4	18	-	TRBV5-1	CASSLRPRGPLAKNIQYF	TGCGCCAGCAGCTTACGGCCTAGAGGGCCTTTAGCCAAAAACATTCAGTACTTC
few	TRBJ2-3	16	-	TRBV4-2	CASSQDNGYMVRAQYF	TGTGCCAGCAGCCAAGATAACGGGTATATGGTTCGGGCGCAGTATTTT
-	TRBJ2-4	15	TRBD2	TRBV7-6	CASASGILAKNIQYF	TGTGCCAGCGCCAGCGGGATATTAGCCAAAAACATTCAGTACTTC
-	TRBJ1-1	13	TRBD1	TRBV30	CAWRQGANTEAFF	TGTGCCTGGCGACAGGGGGCGAACACTGAAGCTTTCTTT
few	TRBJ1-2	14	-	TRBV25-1	CASSESPESYGYTF	TGTGCCAGCAGTGAATCACCAGAGAGCTATGGCTACACCTTC
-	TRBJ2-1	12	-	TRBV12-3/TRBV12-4	CASIRGGNEQFF	TGTGCCAGCATCCGAGGGGGTAATGAGCAGTTCTTC
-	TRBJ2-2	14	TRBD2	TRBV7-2	CASSLVSSGSWLFF	TGTGCCAGCAGCTTAGTTTCTAGCGGGAGCTGGCTGTTTTTT
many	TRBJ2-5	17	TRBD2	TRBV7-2	CASSLTTLTSGRVTQYF	TGTGCCAGCAGCTTAACGACCTTGACTAGCGGGAGGGTTACCCAGTACTTC
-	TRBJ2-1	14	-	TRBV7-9	CASSSSIRDNEQFF	TGTGCCAGCAGCAGTTCGATTCGGGACAATGAGCAGTTCTTC
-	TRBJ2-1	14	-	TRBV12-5	CASGLRGTYNEQFF	TGTGCTAGTGGCCTAAGGGGAACCTACAATGAGCAGTTCTTC